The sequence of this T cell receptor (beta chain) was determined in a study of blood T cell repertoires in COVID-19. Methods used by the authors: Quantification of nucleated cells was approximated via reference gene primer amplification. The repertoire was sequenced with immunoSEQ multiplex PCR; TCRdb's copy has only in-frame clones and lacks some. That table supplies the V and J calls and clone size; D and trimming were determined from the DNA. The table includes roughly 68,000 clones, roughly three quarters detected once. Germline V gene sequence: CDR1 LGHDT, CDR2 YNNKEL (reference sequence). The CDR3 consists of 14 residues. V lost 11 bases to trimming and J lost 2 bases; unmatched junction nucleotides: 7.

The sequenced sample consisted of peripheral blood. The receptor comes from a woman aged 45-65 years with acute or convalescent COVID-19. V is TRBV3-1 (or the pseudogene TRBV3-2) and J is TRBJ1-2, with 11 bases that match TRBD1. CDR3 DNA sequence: TGTGCCGTGGGACAGGGGGGACTCAACTATGGCTACACCTTC. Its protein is CAVGQGGLNYGYTF.